This TCR beta chain was identified in a study of Ad26.COV2.S vaccination and SARS-CoV-2 variants. About the research overall: Vaccine-arm donor from the placebo-controlled COV1001 Ad26.COV2.S trial. Once, or twice with 56 days between doses, Ad26.COV2.S was given intramuscularly.

Of note for this clone: Its target is not known.

Using immunoSEQ multiplex PCR, the repertoire was profiled, and TCRdb retains in-frame clones only, with some absent. This repertoire shows about 350,000 clones, approximately 86% found once; its top ten account for around 10%. With V trimmed by 4 bases and J by 5 bases, 7 bases remained unmatched. This CDR3 has 15 residues. Study findings and constraints: Substantial breadth in spike-specific CD8+ and CD4+ T cell responses was reportedly seen after vaccination.

Sample treatment: around 19 received Ad26.COV2.S at low or high dose, single or two shots; about 5 received placebo; per-sample allocation not given. The study sampled participants on day 63 after the first vaccine or placebo injection. The study used a vaccine consisting of an Ad26 vector that expressed Wuhan-strain SARS-CoV-2 spike. This clonotype was obtained from a person between 18 and 65 years old who received the Ad26.COV2.S COVID-19 vaccine or a placebo. The chain combines TRBV5-3 with TRBJ2-1; 9 bases fit TRBD1. TRBV5-3 is an ORF for which the function is uncertain. The sample here was peripheral blood, taken in a trial of Ad26.COV2.S vaccine versus placebo. The CDR3, as DNA: TGTGCCAGAAGCGGGGGACAGGGACCTGACAATGAGCAGTTCTTC. This translates into CARSGGQGPDNEQFF.